These 25 T cell receptor beta chains came from one sample sequenced in a study of OX40 agonist ivuxolimab in advanced cancers. Sequencing was performed with immunoSEQ multiplex PCR; in TCRdb, only in-frame clones are kept and a portion is missing. The sample shows 60,000 to 70,000 clones, 87% of them seen only once. The material sequenced was CD4+ or CD8+ T cells sorted from blood, taken in a trial of the OX40 agonist ivuxolimab. The receptor source for this set is an adult with an advanced solid tumor such as melanoma, head and neck, liver or kidney cancer.

The chain recombines TRBV9 with TRBJ2-3, with D possibly TRBD1 on 6 matching bases. The CDR3 has 18 amino acids. The ends were cut back, 0 bases at V and 2 bases at J, with 19 bases in the middle. CDR1 is SGDLS and CDR2 is YYNGEE in the germline V gene. The CDR3, as DNA: TGTGCCAGCAGCGTAGACGCAGGGGTTACTCTCATCACAGATACGCAGTATTTT. It codes for CASSVDAGVTLITDTQYF.

The rearrangement uses TRBV6-6 and TRBJ2-5; D possibly matches TRBD1 or TRBD2 (5 bases each). V dropped 2 bases and J dropped 4 bases, with 8 bases sitting between them. The V gene's germline CDR1 is MNHNY and CDR2 SVGAGI (reference sequence). CDR3 length: 13 residues. This CDR3 is CASSYRDRETQYF. The CDR3 nucleotides read TGTGCCAGCAGTTACCGGGACCGAGAGACCCAGTACTTC.

In this sample, this clone turned up once. The chain is built from TRBV5-1 and TRBJ2-3, with D unresolved. The CDR3 has 14 residues. Trimming cost V 0 bases and J 6 bases, with 11 bases left between them. Germline V lookup: CDR1 SGHRS, CDR2 YFSETQ. In nucleotides, the CDR3 is TGCGCCAGCAGCTTGGGACTGACTTGGGATACGCAGTATTTT. It specifies CASSLGLTWDTQYF.

The chain links TRBV7-2 to TRBJ2-5; D might be TRBD2 (6 bases). Per germline, CDR1 SGHTA and CDR2 FQGNSA. CDR3 length: 13 amino acids. V dropped 7 bases and J dropped 5 bases, with 14 bases sitting between them. This CDR3 reads CASTLGLQETQYF. The CDR3 DNA follows: TGTGCCAGCACCCTGGGACTGCAGGAGACCCAGTACTTC.

The V gene is TRBV6-1, the J gene TRBJ1-5; TRBD1 matches at 10 bases. This CDR3 is 15 amino acids long. After removal of 6 bases from V and 3 bases from J, the junction contained 5 bases not matched to a gene. Germline loops: CDR1 MNHNS, CDR2 SASEGT. The CDR3 DNA reads as TGTGCCAGCAGACGACAGGGGGCGGTCAATCAGCCCCAGCATTTT. This gives the protein CASRRQGAVNQPQHF.

The chain links TRBV7-8 to TRBJ2-7, with 16 bases matching TRBD2. Germline lookup yields CDR1 SGHVS and CDR2 FQNEAQ. V shed 5 bases, J shed 2 bases, and the junction held 15 bases outside the gene matches. The CDR3 is 20 residues long. The CDR3 sequence: CASSLNPGTSGRARTYEQYF. In nucleotides, the CDR3 is TGTGCCAGCAGCCTAAACCCGGGGACTAGCGGGAGGGCCAGAACCTACGAGCAGTACTTC.

Points on this clone: Other DNA sequences from this sample encode an identical CDR3 as well. The rearrangement uses TRBV7-3 and TRBJ1-2, with TRBD1 as a possible D gene (6 bases). Germline CDR1 and CDR2: SGHTA and FQGTGA. This CDR3 has 14 amino acids. The V end lost 5 bases, the J end lost 7 bases, and 17 bases lay between the germline ends. The CDR3 loop is CASSLGQGSGGYTF. The DNA of the CDR3 is TGTGCCAGCAGCCTAGGGCAGGGGTCGGGTGGCTACACCTTC.

Details on this clone: Different DNA sequences within this sample yield the same CDR3. The J gene is TRBJ2-3, the V gene TRBV27; D is possibly TRBD2 (6 bases). Germline CDR1 reads MNHEY; CDR2 reads SMNVEV (reference sequence). CDR3 length equals 15 residues. The V gene lost 3 bases and the J gene lost 0 bases, with 10 bases spanning the gap. The CDR3 reads CASSLGRPSTDTQYF. CDR3 in DNA: TGTGCCAGCAGTTTGGGGAGGCCTAGCACAGATACGCAGTATTTT.

The J gene is TRBJ2-5, the V gene TRBV27; no definite D call. V was pared by 9 bases and J by 3 bases, with 14 bases between. The CDR3 totals 13 residues. Germline V gene lookup returns CDR1 MNHEY and CDR2 SMNVEV (reference sequence). The CDR3 loop is CASKAAIEETQYF. The CDR3 bases are TGTGCCAGTAAGGCGGCAATAGAAGAGACCCAGTACTTC.

The V and J genes are TRBV5-5 and TRBJ2-7; D not certain. Germline lookup yields CDR1 SGHKS and CDR2 YYEKEE (reference sequence). The CDR3 covers 15 residues. V lost 2 bases and J 5 bases, leaving 17 bases between the germline ends. The CDR3 DNA follows: TGTGCCAGCAGCTTTGGGTTGCACGTCCCTAACGAGCAGTACTTC. It encodes CASSFGLHVPNEQYF. The full variable domain, in which reference TRBV5-5 and TRBJ2-7 provide the parts outside the CDR3, is DAGVTQSPTHLIKTRGQQVTLRCSPISGHKSVSWYQQVLGQGPQFIFQYYEKEERGRGNFPDRFSARQFPNYSSELNVNALLLGDSALYLCASSFGLHVPNEQYFGPGTRLTVT.

The rearrangement links TRBV6-1 to TRBJ2-7, with 7 bases matching TRBD1. The CDR3 consists of 14 residues. Germline lookup yields CDR1 MNHNS and CDR2 SASEGT. Trimming cost V 4 bases and J 2 bases; bases outside gene matches: 5. The CDR3 sequence is CASSGTGPPYEQYF. The CDR3 DNA sequence: TGTGCCAGCAGTGGGACAGGACCCCCCTACGAGCAGTACTTC.

This clone showed up just once. V is TRBV4-3 and J is TRBJ2-3; no clear D gene. Germline-derived CDR1 and CDR2 are LGHNA and YSLEER. V was cut by 1 base and J by 2 bases, with 10 bases left in between. This CDR3 has 15 residues. The CDR3 DNA reads as TGCGCCAGCAGCCAAGGGGGTGTAGACACAGATACGCAGTATTTT. Encoded protein: CASSQGGVDTDTQYF.

A single count supports this clone. The V call is TRBV4-3, the J call TRBJ2-7, with unresolved D. Germline V gene sequence: CDR1 LGHNA, CDR2 YSLEER. This CDR3 region has 13 residues. The V gene lost 0 bases and the J gene lost 1 base, with 4 bases spanning the gap. DNA for the CDR3: TGCGCCAGCAGCCAAGAACCTTCCTACGAGCAGTACTTC. Its translation is CASSQEPSYEQYF.

The chain recombines TRBV2 with TRBJ2-1; 8 bases match TRBD2. The CDR3 is made up of 15 amino acids. Germline CDR1 reads SNHLY; CDR2 reads FYNNEI. After removal of 4 bases from V and 2 bases from J, the junction contained 4 bases not matched to a gene. CDR3 protein: CASSGSGSAYNEQFF. DNA for the CDR3: TGTGCCAGCAGTGGAAGCGGGAGCGCCTACAATGAGCAGTTCTTC.

The chain recombines TRBV15 with TRBJ2-1; the match to TRBD2 covers 14 bases. The CDR3 contains 17 residues. The junction had 10 bases not matched to a gene; V was cut back by 5 bases and J by 7 bases. The germline V gene encodes CDR1 LNHNV and CDR2 YYDKDF (reference sequence). The CDR3 protein is CATSWGLAGELRNEQFF. In DNA, the CDR3 is TGTGCCACCAGCTGGGGACTAGCGGGAGAGTTACGGAATGAGCAGTTCTTC.

This rearrangement joins TRBV28 to TRBJ1-6, with D possibly matching TRBD1 (5 bases). Trimming removed 5 bases from V and 9 bases from J, with 8 bases in between. The germline CDR1 and CDR2 sequences are MDHEN and SYDVKM. CDR3 length equals 12 residues. The CDR3 DNA reads as TGTGCCAGCAGTGTACAGGTTTCACCCCTCCACTTT. Amino acids: CASSVQVSPLHF.

This sequence joins TRBV14 and TRBJ2-1; D perhaps matches TRBD1 (6 bases). The ends were cut back, 3 bases at V and 7 bases at J, with 10 bases in the middle. The CDR3 extends over 13 amino acids. The germline V gene has CDR1 SGHDN and CDR2 FVKESK. CDR3 in DNA: TGTGCCAGCAGCCAGGGGGCGTGGAATGAGCAGTTCTTC. It specifies CASSQGAWNEQFF.

This chain joins TRBV5-1 and TRBJ2-3; 8 bases fit TRBD2. This CDR3 spans 16 amino acids. Germline CDR1 is SGHRS and CDR2 is YFSETQ. Trimming at V came to 7 bases and at J to 7 bases, leaving 17 bases not matched to a gene. Written as DNA, the CDR3 is TGCGCCAGCTCCCCCCTTAAGCGGGAGAGCGATAATACGCAGTATTTT. It codes for CASSPLKRESDNTQYF. The complete variable domain, with remaining parts taken from reference TRBV5-1 and TRBJ2-3, reads KAGVTQTPRYLIKTRGQQVTLSCSPISGHRSVSWYQQTPGQGLQFLFEYFSETQRNKGNFPGRFSGRQFSNSRSEMNVSTLELGDSALYLCASSPLKRESDNTQYFGPGTRLTVL.

This clone was detected only once. V usage is TRBV7-3 and J usage is TRBJ2-2; 7 bases are a match to TRBD1. The CDR3 totals 15 residues. V gave up 6 bases and J gave up 0 bases; unmatched junction bases: 4. Germline lookup yields CDR1 SGHTA and CDR2 FQGTGA. CDR3: CASRKTGTNTGELFF. Here the CDR3 DNA reads TGTGCCAGCAGAAAGACAGGGACGAACACCGGGGAGCTGTTTTTT.

This rearrangement joins TRBV6-5 to TRBJ2-2, with D possibly matching TRBD2 (5 bases). Trimming took 6 bases from V and 3 from J, leaving 14 bases between them. Germline V gene sequence: CDR1 MNHEY, CDR2 SVGAGI. This CDR3 spans 15 amino acids. CDR3 residues: CASRVWGVYTGELFF. The CDR3 DNA is TGTGCCAGCAGGGTCTGGGGAGTTTACACCGGGGAGCTGTTTTTT.

This clone was picked up one time. The J gene is TRBJ1-1, the V gene TRBV11-2, with a possible D match to TRBD1 (6 bases). In germline, CDR1 is SGHAT, CDR2 FQNNGV. Trimming removed 3 bases from V and 5 bases from J, with 10 bases in between. The CDR3 has 13 amino acids. This CDR3 reads CASSLTGETEAFF. CDR3 coding DNA: TGTGCCAGCAGCTTGACAGGTGAAACTGAAGCTTTCTTT. Based on the CDR3 plus reference TRBV11-2 and TRBJ1-1, the full variable domain is EAGVAQSPRYKIIEKRQSVAFWCNPISGHATLYWYQQILGQGPKLLIQFQNNGVVDDSQLPKDRFSAERLKGVDSTLKIQPAKLEDSAVYLCASSLTGETEAFFGQGTRLTVV.

This chain links TRBV5-1 with TRBJ1-2; D is unclear. The CDR3 is made up of 15 amino acids. The germline V and J ends were trimmed by 0 bases and 2 bases, with 11 bases remaining between them. The V gene's germline CDR1 is SGHRS and CDR2 YFSETQ. This CDR3 reads CASSLAPTVNYGYTF. The CDR3 nucleotides read TGCGCCAGCAGCTTGGCCCCGACGGTAAACTATGGCTACACCTTC.

V and J are TRBV28 and TRBJ1-6; TRBD1 matches at 9 bases. Germline V gene data show CDR1 as MDHEN and CDR2 as SYDVKM. J lost 7 bases, V lost 5 bases, and 6 bases had no gene match. The CDR3 is 15 residues long. CDR3 coding DNA: TGTGCCAGCAGTACCTCGACAGGGGGGAATTCACCCCTCCACTTT. This translates into CASSTSTGGNSPLHF.

The table lists this clone with a count of one. V is TRBV9 and J is TRBJ2-3, with 10 bases matching TRBD2. Looked up from germline, CDR1 is SGDLS and CDR2 is YYNGEE. This CDR3 contains 16 residues. V lost 3 bases to trimming and J lost 1 base; unmatched junction nucleotides: 5. The CDR3: CASSATLAGGTDTQYF. In nucleotides, the CDR3 is TGTGCCAGCAGCGCCACCCTAGCGGGGGGCACAGATACGCAGTATTTT. Based on the CDR3 plus reference TRBV9 and TRBJ2-3, the full variable domain is DSGVTQTPKHLITATGQRVTLRCSPRSGDLSVYWYQQSLDQGLQFLIQYYNGEERAKGNILERFSAQQFPDLHSELNLSSLELGDSALYFCASSATLAGGTDTQYFGPGTRLTVL.

This chain joins TRBV5-1 and TRBJ1-2; TRBD1 matches at 8 bases. Unmatched junction bases numbered 3, after V lost 3 bases and J lost 2 bases. The CDR3 is 14 residues long. CDR1 and CDR2 (germline): SGHRS, YFSETQ. The CDR3 nucleotides read TGCGCCAGCAGCTCTCGGACAGGGAACTATGGCTACACCTTC. It is translated as CASSSRTGNYGYTF.